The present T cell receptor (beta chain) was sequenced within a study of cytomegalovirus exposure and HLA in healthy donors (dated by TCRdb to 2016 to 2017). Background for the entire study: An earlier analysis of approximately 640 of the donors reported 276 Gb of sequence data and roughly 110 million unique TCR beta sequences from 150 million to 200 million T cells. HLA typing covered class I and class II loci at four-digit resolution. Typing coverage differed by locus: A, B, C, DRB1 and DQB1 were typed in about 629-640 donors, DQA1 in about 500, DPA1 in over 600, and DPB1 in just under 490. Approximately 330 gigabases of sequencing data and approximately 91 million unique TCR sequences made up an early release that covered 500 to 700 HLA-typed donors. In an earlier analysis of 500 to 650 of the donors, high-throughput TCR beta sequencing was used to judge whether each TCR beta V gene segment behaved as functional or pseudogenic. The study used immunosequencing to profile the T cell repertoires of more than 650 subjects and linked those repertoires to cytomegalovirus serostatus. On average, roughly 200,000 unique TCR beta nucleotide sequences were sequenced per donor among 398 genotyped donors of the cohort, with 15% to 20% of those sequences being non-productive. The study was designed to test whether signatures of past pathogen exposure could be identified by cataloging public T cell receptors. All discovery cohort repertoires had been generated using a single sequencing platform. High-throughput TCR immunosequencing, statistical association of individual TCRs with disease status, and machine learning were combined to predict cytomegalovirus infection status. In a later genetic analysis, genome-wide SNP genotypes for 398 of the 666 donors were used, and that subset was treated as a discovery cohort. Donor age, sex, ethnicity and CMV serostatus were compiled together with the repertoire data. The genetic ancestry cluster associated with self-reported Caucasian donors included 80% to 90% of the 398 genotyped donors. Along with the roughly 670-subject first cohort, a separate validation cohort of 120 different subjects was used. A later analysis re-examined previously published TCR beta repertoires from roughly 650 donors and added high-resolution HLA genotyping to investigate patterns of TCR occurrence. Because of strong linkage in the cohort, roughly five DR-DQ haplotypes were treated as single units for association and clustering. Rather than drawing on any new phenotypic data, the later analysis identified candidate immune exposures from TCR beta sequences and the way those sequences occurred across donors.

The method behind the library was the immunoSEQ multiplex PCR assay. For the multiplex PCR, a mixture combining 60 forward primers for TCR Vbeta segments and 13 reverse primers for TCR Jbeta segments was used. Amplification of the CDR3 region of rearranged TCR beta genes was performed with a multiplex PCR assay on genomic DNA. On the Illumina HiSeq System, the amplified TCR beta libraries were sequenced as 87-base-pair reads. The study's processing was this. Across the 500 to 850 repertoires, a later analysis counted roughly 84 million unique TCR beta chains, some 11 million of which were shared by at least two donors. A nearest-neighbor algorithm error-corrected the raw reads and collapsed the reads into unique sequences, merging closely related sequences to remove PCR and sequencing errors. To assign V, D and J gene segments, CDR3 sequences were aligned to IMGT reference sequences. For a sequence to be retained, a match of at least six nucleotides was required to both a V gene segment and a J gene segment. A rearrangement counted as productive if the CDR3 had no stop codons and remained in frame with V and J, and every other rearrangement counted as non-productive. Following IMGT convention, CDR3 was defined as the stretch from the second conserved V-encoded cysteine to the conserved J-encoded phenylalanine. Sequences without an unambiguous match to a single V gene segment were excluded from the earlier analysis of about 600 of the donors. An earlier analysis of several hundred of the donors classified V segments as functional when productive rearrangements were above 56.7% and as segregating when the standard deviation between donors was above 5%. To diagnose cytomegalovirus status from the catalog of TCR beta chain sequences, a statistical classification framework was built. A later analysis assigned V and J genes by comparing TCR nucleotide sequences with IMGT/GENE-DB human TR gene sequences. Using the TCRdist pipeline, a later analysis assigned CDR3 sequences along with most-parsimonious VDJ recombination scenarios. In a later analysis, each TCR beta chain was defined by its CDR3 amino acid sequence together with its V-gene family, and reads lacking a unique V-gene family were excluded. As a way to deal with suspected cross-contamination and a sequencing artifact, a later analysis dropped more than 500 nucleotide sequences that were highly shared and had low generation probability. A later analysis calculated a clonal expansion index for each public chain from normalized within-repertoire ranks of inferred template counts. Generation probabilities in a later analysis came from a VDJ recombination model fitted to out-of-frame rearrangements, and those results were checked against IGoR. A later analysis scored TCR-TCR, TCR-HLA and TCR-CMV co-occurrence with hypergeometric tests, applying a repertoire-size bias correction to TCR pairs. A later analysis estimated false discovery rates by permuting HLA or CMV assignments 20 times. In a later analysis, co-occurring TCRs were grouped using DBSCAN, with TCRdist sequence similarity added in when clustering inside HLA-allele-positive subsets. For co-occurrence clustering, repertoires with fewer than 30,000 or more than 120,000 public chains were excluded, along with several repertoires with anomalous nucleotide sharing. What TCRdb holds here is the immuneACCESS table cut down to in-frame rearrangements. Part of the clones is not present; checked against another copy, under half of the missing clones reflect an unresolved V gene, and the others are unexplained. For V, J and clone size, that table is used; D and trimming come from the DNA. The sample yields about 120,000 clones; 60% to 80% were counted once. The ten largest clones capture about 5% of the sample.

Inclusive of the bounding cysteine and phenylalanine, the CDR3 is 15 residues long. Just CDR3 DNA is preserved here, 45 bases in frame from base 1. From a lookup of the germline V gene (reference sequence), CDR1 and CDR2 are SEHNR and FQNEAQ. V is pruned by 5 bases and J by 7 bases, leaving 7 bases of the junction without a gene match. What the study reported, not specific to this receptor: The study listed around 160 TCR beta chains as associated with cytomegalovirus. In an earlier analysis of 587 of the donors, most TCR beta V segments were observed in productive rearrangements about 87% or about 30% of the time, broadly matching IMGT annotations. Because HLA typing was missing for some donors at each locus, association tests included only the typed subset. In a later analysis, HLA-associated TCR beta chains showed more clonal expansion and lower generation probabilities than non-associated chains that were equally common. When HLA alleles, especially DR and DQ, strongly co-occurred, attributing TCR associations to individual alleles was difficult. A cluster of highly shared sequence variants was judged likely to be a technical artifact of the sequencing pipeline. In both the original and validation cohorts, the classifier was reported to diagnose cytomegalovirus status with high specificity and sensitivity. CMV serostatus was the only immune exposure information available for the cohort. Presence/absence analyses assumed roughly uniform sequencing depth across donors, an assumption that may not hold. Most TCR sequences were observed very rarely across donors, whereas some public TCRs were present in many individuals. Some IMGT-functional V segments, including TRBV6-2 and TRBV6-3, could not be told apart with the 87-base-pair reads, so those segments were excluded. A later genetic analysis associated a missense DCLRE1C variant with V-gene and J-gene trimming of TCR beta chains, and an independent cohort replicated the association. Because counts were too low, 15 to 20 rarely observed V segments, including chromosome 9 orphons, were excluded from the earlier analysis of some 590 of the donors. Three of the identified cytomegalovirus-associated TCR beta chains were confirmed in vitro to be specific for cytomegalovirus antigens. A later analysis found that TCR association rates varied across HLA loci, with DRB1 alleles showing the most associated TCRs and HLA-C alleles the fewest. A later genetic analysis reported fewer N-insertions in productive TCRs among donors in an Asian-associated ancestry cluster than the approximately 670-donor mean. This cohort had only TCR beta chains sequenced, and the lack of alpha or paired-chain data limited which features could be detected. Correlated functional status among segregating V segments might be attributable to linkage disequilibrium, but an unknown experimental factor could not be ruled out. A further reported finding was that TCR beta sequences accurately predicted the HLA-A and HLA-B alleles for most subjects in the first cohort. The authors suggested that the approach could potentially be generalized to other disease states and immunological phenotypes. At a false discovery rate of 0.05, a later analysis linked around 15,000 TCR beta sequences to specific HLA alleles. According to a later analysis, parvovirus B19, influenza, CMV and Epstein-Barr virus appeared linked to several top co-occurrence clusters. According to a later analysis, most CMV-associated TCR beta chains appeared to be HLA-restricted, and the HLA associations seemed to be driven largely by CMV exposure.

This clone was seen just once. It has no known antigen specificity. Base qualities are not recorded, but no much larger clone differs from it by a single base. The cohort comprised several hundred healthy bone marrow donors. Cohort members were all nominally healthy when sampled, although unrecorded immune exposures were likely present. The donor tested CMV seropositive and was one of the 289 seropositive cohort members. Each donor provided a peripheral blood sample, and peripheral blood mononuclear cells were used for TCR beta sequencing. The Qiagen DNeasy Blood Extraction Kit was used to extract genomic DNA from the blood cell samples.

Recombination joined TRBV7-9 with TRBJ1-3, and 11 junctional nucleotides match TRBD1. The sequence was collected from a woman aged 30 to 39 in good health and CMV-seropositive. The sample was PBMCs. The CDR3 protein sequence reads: CASSDTGTGGNTIYF. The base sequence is TGTGCCAGCAGCGACACCGGGACAGGGGGGAACACCATATATTTT. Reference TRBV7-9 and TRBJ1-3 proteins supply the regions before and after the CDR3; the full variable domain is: DTGVSQNPRHKITKRGQNVTFRCDPISEHNRLYWYRQTLGQGPEFLTYFQNEAQLEKSRLLSDRFSAERPKGSFSTLEIQRTEQGDSAMYLCASSDTGTGGNTIYFGEGSWLTVV.